These T cell receptor beta chains were read from a single sample in a study of cytomegalovirus exposure and HLA in healthy donors. Produced via immunoSEQ multiplex PCR; TCRdb's table is partial and in-frame only. The table has 76,000 or so clones, around 84% seen once. Sample: PBMCs. The receptors derive from a woman in her thirties or forties in good health and CMV-seropositive. Each CDR3 is given with its conserved first and last residue. A D gene is named only where the DNA matches it firmly. Size tells how often a clone was seen (once, few, many) or the class of an expanded clone, and some rows leave it out.

TRBJ2-3,TRBV9,few,TRBD2,CASSERGVTDTQYF,TGTGCCAGCAGTGAACGGGGGGTAACAGATACGCAGTATTTT
TRBJ1-1,TRBV5-6,-,-,CASSLRGGIEAFF,TGTGCCAGCAGCTTGAGGGGGGGGATTGAAGCTTTCTTT
TRBJ1-1,TRBV7-6,-,-,CASSSRKLGRLEVGTEAFF,TGTGCCAGCAGCTCGCGTAAACTGGGGAGGCTTGAAGTGGGCACTGAAGCTTTCTTT
TRBJ1-1,TRBV27,-,TRBD1,CASSFFDRGTEAFF,TGTGCCAGCAGTTTCTTCGACAGGGGCACTGAAGCTTTCTTT
TRBJ2-2,TRBV11-3,-,-,CASTSLWTAQGGELFF,TGTGCCAGCACCTCATTGTGGACAGCACAAGGGGGGGAGCTGTTTTTT
TRBJ1-2,TRBV5-8,-,-,CASSLDRIGNGYTF,TGTGCCAGCAGCTTGGACAGGATAGGTAATGGCTACACCTTC
TRBJ2-7,TRBV4-1,-,TRBD1,CASSRAGQGNPYEQYF,TGCGCCAGCAGTCGAGCCGGACAGGGAAATCCCTACGAGCAGTACTTC
TRBJ2-7,TRBV28,once,-,CASSGALITYEQYF,TGTGCCAGCTCAGGGGCACTTATTACCTACGAGCAGTACTTC
TRBJ1-1,TRBV18,few,-,CASSKGPGDTEAFF,TGTGCCAGCTCAAAGGGCCCGGGGGACACTGAAGCTTTCTTT
TRBJ1-1,TRBV9,-,-,CASSVSGIGTEAFF,TGTGCCAGCAGCGTTTCCGGGATAGGAACTGAAGCTTTCTTT
TRBJ2-5,TRBV18,-,TRBD1,CASSPPPTGDQETQYF,TGTGCCAGCTCACCACCTCCCACAGGGGATCAAGAGACCCAGTACTTC
TRBJ2-7,TRBV7-9,-,-,CASSFNRAYEQYF,TGTGCCAGCAGCTTCAACAGGGCATACGAGCAGTACTTC
TRBJ2-3,TRBV4-2,-,TRBD2,CASSQVSGGATDTQYF,TGTGCCAGCAGCCAAGTTAGCGGGGGGGCCACAGATACGCAGTATTTT
TRBJ2-5,TRBV7-9,-,-,CASSLLQGGQETQYF,TGTGCCAGCAGCTTATTACAGGGTGGCCAAGAGACCCAGTACTTC
TRBJ2-2,TRBV7-6,-,-,CASSYGTGELFF,TGTGCCAGCAGCTACGGCACCGGGGAGCTGTTTTTT
TRBJ1-2,TRBV7-2,-,TRBD1,CASSSSGGTDYGYTF,TGTGCCAGCAGCTCCTCAGGGGGCACGGACTATGGCTACACCTTC
TRBJ2-5,TRBV28,-,-,CASSPWDRTIGGYQETQYF,TGTGCCAGCAGTCCATGGGACAGGACCATCGGGGGGTACCAAGAGACCCAGTACTTC
TRBJ1-2,TRBV6-4,-,-,CASSRPIRYYGYTF,TGTGCCAGCAGCCGCCCTATCCGTTATTATGGCTACACCTTC
TRBJ2-7,TRBV15,few,TRBD2,CATSRDTSASTYEQYF,TGTGCCACCAGCAGAGATACTAGCGCGTCGACCTACGAGCAGTACTTC
TRBJ1-1,TRBV28,once,-,CASTPLGGYGAFF,TGTGCCAGCACCCCCCTCGGGGGATATGGAGCTTTCTTT
TRBJ2-7,TRBV11-1,once,-,CASSYQYEQYF,TGTGCCAGCAGCTACCAGTACGAGCAGTACTTC
TRBJ2-7,TRBV27,-,TRBD1,CASRRTGDYEQYF,TGTGCCAGCAGGCGGACAGGGGATTACGAGCAGTACTTC